These 9 T cell receptor beta chains were all obtained from the same sample, sequenced in a study of blood T cell repertoires in COVID-19. Repertoires were generated with immunoSEQ multiplex PCR, while TCRdb's copy carries only in-frame clones and drops some. The sample yields about 140,000 clones, roughly four fifths seen once. The material sequenced was peripheral blood. These receptors came from a woman older than 75 with active or convalescent COVID-19.

This clone was seen just once. The gene calls are TRBV27 and TRBJ2-7; tentatively, D is TRBD1 (6 bases). CDR1 and CDR2 from the germline V gene are MNHEY and SMNVEV (reference sequence). This CDR3 has 14 amino acids. V gave up 5 bases and J gave up 1 base, with 12 bases separating them. CDR3 DNA: TGTGCCAGCAGTGCGCGACAGGAGTCCTACGAGCAGTACTTC. This gives the protein CASSARQESYEQYF.

J is TRBJ1-2 and V is TRBV5-6, with 7 bases that match TRBD1. Per the germline V gene, CDR1 is SGHDT and CDR2 is YYEEEE. The CDR3 has 14 residues. The junction had 6 bases not matched to a gene; V was cut back by 3 bases and J by 4 bases. The CDR3 DNA reads as TGTGCCAGCAGCTCTGGGGGACAGTCCTATGGCTACACCTTC. Residues: CASSSGGQSYGYTF.

There are a few counts of this clone. A much larger clone is a single base away; this may be a read error. The V and J genes are TRBV5-6 and TRBJ2-7; D ambiguous. CDR1 and CDR2 from the germline V gene are SGHDT and YYEEEE. The CDR3 runs 13 residues. The V end lost 0 bases, the J end lost 2 bases, and 6 bases lay between the germline ends. This CDR3 reads CASSLGRTYEQYF. The CDR3 coding sequence is TGTGCCAGCAGCTTGGGCAGAACCTACGAGCAGTACTTC.

This clone was observed a single time. V is TRBV5-1 and J is TRBJ2-2, with D tentatively TRBD1 (6 bases). The CDR3 totals 15 residues. Germline V gene sequence: CDR1 SGHRS, CDR2 YFSETQ. V lost 0 bases, J lost 2 bases, and 8 bases lay in between. CDR3 sequence: CASSLEGQNTGELFF. The CDR3 bases are TGCGCCAGCAGCTTGGAGGGACAAAACACCGGGGAGCTGTTTTTT.

Only one count was recorded for this clone. The chain is built from TRBV28 and TRBJ1-4; possibly TRBD1 for D (5 bases). The CDR3 has 15 amino acids. The germline V gene encodes CDR1 MDHEN and CDR2 SYDVKM. With 4 bases removed from V and 7 bases from J, the gap between germline ends came to 16 bases. CDR3 coding DNA: TGTGCCAGCAGTTCCCCCACGGGGGGACTTGAAAAACTGTTTTTT. This translates into CASSSPTGGLEKLFF.

The chain joins TRBV5-4 to TRBJ1-2, with 8 bases identical to TRBD1. This CDR3 comprises 16 residues. The germline V gene encodes CDR1 SGHNT and CDR2 YYREEE (reference sequence). The V and J ends lost 1 base and 8 bases, in that order; junction bases with no gene match: 13. The DNA for the CDR3 is TGTGCCAGCAGCTTGCCGGACAGGGAGATAACTATGGGCTACACCTTC. Protein product: CASSLPDREITMGYTF.

The gene calls are TRBV19 and TRBJ1-4, with a weak D call TRBD1 (5 bases). The CDR3 is 14 residues long. Deletions cut 5 bases from V and 8 bases from J, with 15 bases between. From germline, CDR1 is LNHDA and CDR2 SQIVND (reference sequence). The CDR3 DNA sequence: TGTGCCAGTAGTCGGGGGGACGCCGGCGAAAAACTGTTTTTT. Translated, it gives CASSRGDAGEKLFF.

The rearrangement joins TRBV6-1 to TRBJ1-5; D possibly corresponds to TRBD1 (5 bases). The CDR3 extends over 14 amino acids. CDR1 MNHNS and CDR2 SASEGT come from the germline V gene. Trimming took off 4 bases at V and 3 bases at J, with 10 bases between the two ends. Written as DNA, the CDR3 is TGTGCCAGCAGTGCCCAGGGTTCCAATCAGCCCCAGCATTTT. It specifies CASSAQGSNQPQHF.

The chain is built from TRBV18 and TRBJ1-1; TRBD1 is a possible D gene (6 bases). Germline CDR1 is KGHSH and CDR2 is LQKENI. This CDR3 contains 14 residues. The V and J ends lost 3 bases and 7 bases respectively, with 15 bases between them. CDR3 protein: CASSPRQAVDEAFF. The CDR3 bases are TGTGCCAGCTCACCTCGACAGGCCGTCGATGAAGCTTTCTTT.